Detailed here is one TCR beta chain. The antigen is undetermined. The data derive from a study of long-term antiretroviral therapy in people with HIV. Notes on the study in general: Comparison with controls showed narrower CDR3 length ranges in HIV repertoires.

V gave up 0 bases and J gave up 4 bases, with 16 bases separating them. The germline V gene has CDR1 LGHNA and CDR2 YSLEER. CDR3 length equals 16 residues. They ran version v3.0 of the immunoSEQ assay at survey level. Assay used: immunoSEQ multiplex PCR; TCRdb lists only in-frame clones, some missing. The table records about 13,000 clones, 65% to 85% of them present only once. The TCR comes from a woman aged 18-29 years with HIV. The genes are TRBV4-3 and TRBJ2-7; TRBD2 is a possible D gene (5 bases). The input for sequencing was unsorted PBMCs, taken 1.3 years after starting antiretroviral therapy. CDR3 nucleotide sequence: TGCGCCAGCAGCCAAGATTTAGAGCGGTCCATATACGAGCAGTACTTC. It encodes CASSQDLERSIYEQYF.